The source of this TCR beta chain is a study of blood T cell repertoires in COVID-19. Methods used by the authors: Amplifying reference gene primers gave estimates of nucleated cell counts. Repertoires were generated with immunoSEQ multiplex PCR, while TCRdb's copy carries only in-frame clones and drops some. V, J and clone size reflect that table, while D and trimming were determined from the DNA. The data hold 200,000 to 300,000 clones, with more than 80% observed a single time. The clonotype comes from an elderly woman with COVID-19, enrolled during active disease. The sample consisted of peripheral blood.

CDR3 amino acids: CASSFKAGTGVTGELFF. The CDR3 nucleotides read TGTGCCAGCAGCTTCAAAGCCGGGACAGGGGTCACCGGGGAGCTGTTTTTT. This rearrangement joins TRBV11-3 to TRBJ2-2; 10 bases agree with TRBD1. Germline lookup yields CDR1 SGHNT and CDR2 YENEEA. The CDR3 has 17 amino acids. V shed 3 bases, J shed 4 bases, and the junction held 8 bases outside the gene matches.